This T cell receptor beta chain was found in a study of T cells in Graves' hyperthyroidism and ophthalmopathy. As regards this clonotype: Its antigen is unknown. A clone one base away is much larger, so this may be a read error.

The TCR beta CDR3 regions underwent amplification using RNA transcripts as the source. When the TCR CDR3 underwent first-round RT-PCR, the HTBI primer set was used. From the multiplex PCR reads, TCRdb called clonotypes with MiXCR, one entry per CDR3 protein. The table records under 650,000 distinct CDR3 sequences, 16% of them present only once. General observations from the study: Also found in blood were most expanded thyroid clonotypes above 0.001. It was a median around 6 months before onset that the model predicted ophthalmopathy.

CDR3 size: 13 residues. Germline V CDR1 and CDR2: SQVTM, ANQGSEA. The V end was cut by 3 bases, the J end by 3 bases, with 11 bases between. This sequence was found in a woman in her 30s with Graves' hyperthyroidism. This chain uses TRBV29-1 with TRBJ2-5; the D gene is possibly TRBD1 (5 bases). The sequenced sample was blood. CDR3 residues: CSVDWVGEETQYF. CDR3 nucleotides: TGCAGCGTTGATTGGGTAGGGGAAGAGACCCAGTACTTC.